This is a list of T cell receptor beta chains from one sample in a study of blood T cells in healthy people across ages. TCRdb recomputed calls from the 5' RACE reads with MiXCR, one row per CDR3 protein. The repertoire holds about 720,000 distinct CDR3 sequences, around a fifth seen once, with 22% in the top ten. The specimen sequenced was blood. These TCRs come from a man in his sixties or seventies in good health. CDR3s include the opening cysteine and the closing phenylalanine or tryptophan. D genes are given only for firm matches. Only part of the rows carry a size: once, few, many, or a class if the clone is expanded.

J gene: TRBJ2-3
D gene: -
V gene: TRBV12-3/TRBV12-4
clone size: few
CDR3 DNA: TGTGCCAGCAGTTTACTCTCTGGGACAACTAGCACAGATACGCAGTATTTT
CDR3 protein: CASSLLSGTTSTDTQYF

J gene: TRBJ1-1
D gene: -
V gene: TRBV18
clone size: few
CDR3 DNA: TGTGCCAGCTCACAGACCCCGGTGAACACTGAAGCTTTCTTT
CDR3 protein: CASSQTPVNTEAFF

J gene: TRBJ2-1
D gene: TRBD1
V gene: TRBV12-3/TRBV12-4
clone size: few
CDR3 DNA: TGTGCCAGCAGGGACAGGGCTAACAATGGGCAGTTCTTC
CDR3 protein: CASRDRANNGQFF

J gene: TRBJ2-7
D gene: TRBD2
V gene: TRBV5-1
clone size: many
CDR3 DNA: TGCGCCAGCAGCCCCCTTAGCGGGGGACTCTACGAGCAGTACTTC
CDR3 protein: CASSPLSGGLYEQYF

J gene: TRBJ2-1
D gene: -
V gene: TRBV28
clone size: few
CDR3 DNA: TGTGCCAGCAGTTTTGCGTTTCGTGGCAATGAGCAGTTCTTC
CDR3 protein: CASSFAFRGNEQFF

J gene: TRBJ2-5
D gene: -
V gene: TRBV5-4
clone size: -
CDR3 DNA: TGTGCCAGCAGCTTGGGCCCCACTAGAGACGAGACCCAGTACTTC
CDR3 protein: CASSLGPTRDETQYF

J gene: TRBJ2-5
D gene: -
V gene: TRBV24-1
clone size: once
CDR3 DNA: TGTGCCACCAGTGAAGGGCAGGTGGGCGAGACCCAGTACTTC
CDR3 protein: CATSEGQVGETQYF

J gene: TRBJ2-4
D gene: -
V gene: TRBV29-1
clone size: few
CDR3 DNA: TGCAGCGTTGAAGGCCGGGGAAACATTCAGTACTTC
CDR3 protein: CSVEGRGNIQYF

J gene: TRBJ2-7
D gene: TRBD2
V gene: TRBV6-6
clone size: -
CDR3 DNA: TGTGCCAGCACCTATAGGGGCGGGGGTGCCTACGAGCAGTACTTC
CDR3 protein: CASTYRGGGAYEQYF

J gene: TRBJ2-1
D gene: -
V gene: TRBV6-4
clone size: few
CDR3 DNA: TGTGCCAGCAGTTTAGACAGCAACAATGAGCAGTTCTTC
CDR3 protein: CASSLDSNNEQFF

J gene: TRBJ1-6
D gene: TRBD1
V gene: TRBV7-9
clone size: -
CDR3 DNA: TGTGCCAGCAGCTTAGGGGACAGGGGCGATTCACCCCTCCACTTT
CDR3 protein: CASSLGDRGDSPLHF

J gene: TRBJ2-3
D gene: -
V gene: TRBV10-3
clone size: -
CDR3 DNA: TGTGCCATCAGAGCTCTTCGCACAGATACGCAGTATTTT
CDR3 protein: CAIRALRTDTQYF

J gene: TRBJ1-4
D gene: TRBD1
V gene: TRBV14
clone size: few
CDR3 DNA: TGTGCCAGCAGCCTCATCAGGGGGCCCGGGGAAAAACTGTTTTTT
CDR3 protein: CASSLIRGPGEKLFF

J gene: TRBJ2-1
D gene: -
V gene: TRBV20-1
clone size: few
CDR3 DNA: TGCAGTGCTAGATGGCCAGGGGTAAACGATGAGCAGTTCTTC
CDR3 protein: CSARWPGVNDEQFF

J gene: TRBJ2-5
D gene: -
V gene: TRBV15
clone size: few
CDR3 DNA: TGTGCCACCAGCAGAGATCCAGGGGAGACCCAGTACTTC
CDR3 protein: CATSRDPGETQYF

J gene: TRBJ2-1
D gene: TRBD2
V gene: TRBV5-5
clone size: few
CDR3 DNA: TGTGCCAGCACCCTAACCGGGACTAGCGGGATTTTTGAGCAGTTCTTC
CDR3 protein: CASTLTGTSGIFEQFF

J gene: TRBJ1-1
D gene: TRBD1
V gene: TRBV5-1
clone size: -
CDR3 DNA: TGCGCCAGCAGCAACCGGGACAGGGGGACAAACACTGAAGCTTTCTTT
CDR3 protein: CASSNRDRGTNTEAFF

J gene: TRBJ2-1
D gene: TRBD1
V gene: TRBV6-6
clone size: -
CDR3 DNA: TGTGCCAGCATGCCGACAGGGGGCCTCTATGAGCAGTTCTTC
CDR3 protein: CASMPTGGLYEQFF

J gene: TRBJ1-6
D gene: TRBD1
V gene: TRBV24-1
clone size: -
CDR3 DNA: TGTGCCACCTCCGGACAGGGCGAAGGGTCACCCCTCCACTTT
CDR3 protein: CATSGQGEGSPLHF

J gene: TRBJ2-1
D gene: TRBD2
V gene: TRBV5-1
clone size: -
CDR3 DNA: TGCGCCAGCAGGCTGGAGGCCGGGAGGGCCTCTGATGAGCAGTTCTTC
CDR3 protein: CASRLEAGRASDEQFF

J gene: TRBJ1-5
D gene: -
V gene: TRBV24-1
clone size: few
CDR3 DNA: TGTGCCACCAGTGATCCCTGGACTGGTCAGCCCCAGCATTTT
CDR3 protein: CATSDPWTGQPQHF

J gene: TRBJ2-3
D gene: -
V gene: TRBV7-8
clone size: few
CDR3 DNA: TGTGCCAGCAGCTTAGGGTTCCCAGGACAGAGCACAGATACGCAGTATTTT
CDR3 protein: CASSLGFPGQSTDTQYF

J gene: TRBJ2-3
D gene: -
V gene: TRBV28
clone size: few
CDR3 DNA: TGTGCCAGCAGTTTACGTCCCCCCACAGATACGCAGTATTTT
CDR3 protein: CASSLRPPTDTQYF

J gene: TRBJ2-5
D gene: TRBD1
V gene: TRBV12-3/TRBV12-4
clone size: few
CDR3 DNA: TGTGCCAGCAGCCAAGGGCGACAGGGGATGCAAGAGACCCAGTACTTC
CDR3 protein: CASSQGRQGMQETQYF

J gene: TRBJ2-1
D gene: TRBD1
V gene: TRBV3-1
clone size: few
CDR3 DNA: TGTGCCAGCAGCCAAGATGGCAGGGGGAAGAATGAGCAGTTCTTC
CDR3 protein: CASSQDGRGKNEQFF

J gene: TRBJ2-1
D gene: -
V gene: TRBV24-1
clone size: few
CDR3 DNA: TGTGCCACCAGTGATTTTGCCCTCGGGAGTTATAATGAGCAGTTCTTC
CDR3 protein: CATSDFALGSYNEQFF

J gene: TRBJ2-3
D gene: -
V gene: TRBV12-5
clone size: -
CDR3 DNA: TGTGCTAGTGCACTGGGGCGGGCCACAGATACGCAGTATTTT
CDR3 protein: CASALGRATDTQYF

J gene: TRBJ2-7
D gene: TRBD1
V gene: TRBV12-3/TRBV12-4
clone size: -
CDR3 DNA: TGTGCCAGCAGTTTAGTTATCGGACAGGGGGCTGACGAGCAGTACTTC
CDR3 protein: CASSLVIGQGADEQYF

J gene: TRBJ2-1
D gene: TRBD2
V gene: TRBV7-9
clone size: few
CDR3 DNA: TGTGCCAGCAGCTTAGGTATAGCGGGGGAGGGTCTGGATGAGCAGTTCTTC
CDR3 protein: CASSLGIAGEGLDEQFF

J gene: TRBJ1-1
D gene: -
V gene: TRBV11-3
clone size: few
CDR3 DNA: TGTGCCAGCAGCTTAGGTTTGTGGGGGCGCGACACTGAAGCTTTCTTT
CDR3 protein: CASSLGLWGRDTEAFF

J gene: TRBJ1-1
D gene: -
V gene: TRBV5-1
clone size: once
CDR3 DNA: TGCGCCAGCAGCTCCGCAGTGAACACTGAAGCTTTCTTT
CDR3 protein: CASSSAVNTEAFF

J gene: TRBJ2-5
D gene: TRBD2
V gene: TRBV11-2
clone size: many
CDR3 DNA: TGTGCCAGCAGCTTCAGGACTAGCGGGAGAGAAGGAGAGACCCAGTACTTC
CDR3 protein: CASSFRTSGREGETQYF

J gene: TRBJ2-5
D gene: -
V gene: TRBV3-1
clone size: few
CDR3 DNA: TGTGCCAGCAGCCCTTGGACTGTCCAAGAGACCCAGTACTTC
CDR3 protein: CASSPWTVQETQYF

J gene: TRBJ2-3
D gene: -
V gene: TRBV10-3
clone size: -
CDR3 DNA: TGTGCCATCAGGCCCGGACAGAGTAGCACAGATACGCAGTATTTT
CDR3 protein: CAIRPGQSSTDTQYF

J gene: TRBJ2-5
D gene: TRBD2
V gene: TRBV11-2
clone size: -
CDR3 DNA: TGTGCCAGCGGGCGGACTAGCGGTTTCGGAGAGACCCAGTACTTC
CDR3 protein: CASGRTSGFGETQYF

J gene: TRBJ2-1
D gene: -
V gene: TRBV6-6
clone size: -
CDR3 DNA: TGTGCCAGCTCGGGCGGAGAGAGCTACAATGAGCAGTTCTTC
CDR3 protein: CASSGGESYNEQFF

J gene: TRBJ2-6
D gene: -
V gene: TRBV11-1
clone size: -
CDR3 DNA: TGTGCCAGCAGCCATTCTCAGGGATCTGGGGCCAACGTCCTGACTTTC
CDR3 protein: CASSHSQGSGANVLTF

J gene: TRBJ1-1
D gene: -
V gene: TRBV9
clone size: few
CDR3 DNA: TGTGCCAGCAGCGTCGAAGCCTTGAACACTGAAGCTTTCTTT
CDR3 protein: CASSVEALNTEAFF

J gene: TRBJ2-7
D gene: -
V gene: TRBV13
clone size: -
CDR3 DNA: TGTGCCAGCAGCTTAGGCCCGGGGCAGGGTCACGAGCAGTACTTC
CDR3 protein: CASSLGPGQGHEQYF

J gene: TRBJ2-1
D gene: TRBD2
V gene: TRBV12-3/TRBV12-4
clone size: few
CDR3 DNA: TGTGCCAGCAGTTTTCAAGGCAGCGGGGGGGTATATGAGCAGTTCTTC
CDR3 protein: CASSFQGSGGVYEQFF

J gene: TRBJ2-2
D gene: -
V gene: TRBV7-6
clone size: few
CDR3 DNA: TGTGCCAGCAGCCCCCGACCCACCGGGGAGCTGTTTTTT
CDR3 protein: CASSPRPTGELFF

J gene: TRBJ1-2
D gene: -
V gene: TRBV6-5
clone size: -
CDR3 DNA: TGTGCCAGCACTAGAGGAAGGGAGAACTATGGCTACACCTTC
CDR3 protein: CASTRGRENYGYTF

J gene: TRBJ1-4
D gene: -
V gene: TRBV29-1
clone size: few
CDR3 DNA: TGCAGCGTTATAGATAGACTGTCAACTAATGAAAAACTGTTTTTT
CDR3 protein: CSVIDRLSTNEKLFF

J gene: TRBJ1-4
D gene: -
V gene: TRBV7-8
clone size: few
CDR3 DNA: TGTGCCAGCAGCCCCGGACTTGAAAAACTGTTTTTT
CDR3 protein: CASSPGLEKLFF

J gene: TRBJ2-6
D gene: -
V gene: TRBV4-3
clone size: few
CDR3 DNA: TGCGCCAGCAGCCATAACAATGGGGCCAACGTCCTGACTTTC
CDR3 protein: CASSHNNGANVLTF

J gene: TRBJ2-5
D gene: TRBD2
V gene: TRBV2
clone size: -
CDR3 DNA: TGTGCCGGCGCAGCGGGAGGAGAGACCCAGTACTTC
CDR3 protein: CAGAAGGETQYF

J gene: TRBJ2-1
D gene: TRBD2
V gene: TRBV19
clone size: -
CDR3 DNA: TGTGCCAGTACATTCACTAGCGGGCTTTACAATGAGCAGTTCTTC
CDR3 protein: CASTFTSGLYNEQFF

J gene: TRBJ1-4
D gene: -
V gene: TRBV12-5
clone size: -
CDR3 DNA: TGTGCTAGTGGTTTGGTTCTGGGGTCCGGGGAAAAACTGTTTTTT
CDR3 protein: CASGLVLGSGEKLFF

J gene: TRBJ2-3
D gene: -
V gene: TRBV5-1
clone size: -
CDR3 DNA: TGCGCCAGCAGCTTGGGGTCACAGTTAGATACGCAGTATTTT
CDR3 protein: CASSLGSQLDTQYF